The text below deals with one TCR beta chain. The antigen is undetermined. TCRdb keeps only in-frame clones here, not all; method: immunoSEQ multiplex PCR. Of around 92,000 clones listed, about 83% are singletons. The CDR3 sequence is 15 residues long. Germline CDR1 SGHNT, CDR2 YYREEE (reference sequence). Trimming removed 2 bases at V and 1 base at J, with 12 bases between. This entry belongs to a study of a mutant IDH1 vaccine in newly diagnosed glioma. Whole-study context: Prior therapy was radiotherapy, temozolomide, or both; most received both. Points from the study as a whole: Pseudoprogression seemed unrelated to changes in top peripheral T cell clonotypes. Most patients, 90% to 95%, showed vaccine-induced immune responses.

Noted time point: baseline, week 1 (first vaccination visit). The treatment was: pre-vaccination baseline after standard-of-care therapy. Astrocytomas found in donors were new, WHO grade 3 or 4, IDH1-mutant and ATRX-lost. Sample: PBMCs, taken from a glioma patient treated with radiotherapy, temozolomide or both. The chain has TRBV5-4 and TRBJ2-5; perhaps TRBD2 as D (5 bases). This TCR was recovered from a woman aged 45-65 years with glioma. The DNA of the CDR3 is TGTGCCAGCAGCTTCCAACTAGGCCCCCAAGAGACCCAGTACTTC. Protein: CASSFQLGPQETQYF. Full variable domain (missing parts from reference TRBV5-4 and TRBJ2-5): ETGVTQSPTHLIKTRGQQVTLRCSSQSGHNTVSWYQQALGQGPQFIFQYYREEENGRGNFPPRFSGLQFPNYSSELNVNALELDDSALYLCASSFQLGPQETQYFGPGTRLLVL.